This T cell receptor beta chain was retrieved from a study of vaccination and CD4 T cells after COVID-19. Broader study findings: There was no significant change from about 20 to 38 median reactive clonotypes.

The Oncomine TCR Beta short-read assay was applied to DNA of cultured CD4+ T cells. TCRdb fed the PCR reads into MiXCR, producing one record per CDR3 protein. The sample lists 3,400 or so distinct CDR3 sequences, around 80% seen once, with over 35% in the top ten. V was trimmed by 7 bases and J by 1 base, leaving 4 bases between them. The CDR3 covers 11 residues. CDR1 and CDR2 (germline): LNHDA, SQIVND (reference sequence). The treatment denotes: approximately 10-day PBMC culture with coronavirus spike peptide pools or control peptides (ViraFEST assay). Comments on this clonotype: Its specificity is not known.

V gene TRBV19 combines with J gene TRBJ1-1; no reliable D call. The source is a human donor who had recovered from COVID-19. The source material was CD4+ T cells from blood, cultured in vitro. The chain's CDR3 is CASIENTEAFF. Here the CDR3 DNA reads TGTGCCAGTATTGAGAACACTGAAGCTTTCTTT.